This T cell receptor beta chain was identified in a study of T-cell memory formation after mild COVID-19. Across the study: For the most part, TCR clusters were specific to one donor.

TCRdb re-derived calls from the 5' RACE reads in MiXCR, one entry per CDR3 protein. The sample includes around 90,000 distinct CDR3 sequences, approximately 15% seen only once; the top ten take around two fifths. Study results and caveats: Some clones that responded were present in memory (sampled pre-infection), which suggests cross-reactive memory joined.

The CDR3 extends over 14 amino acids. V dropped 5 bases and J dropped 0 bases, with 7 bases sitting between them. Germline-derived CDR1 and CDR2 are SGHVS and FNYEAQ. A few counts support this clonotype. Its cognate antigen is unknown. Sequenced sample: PBMCs or a T cell subset sorted from them (not recorded which). This receptor was identified in a man aged 18 to 29 who had mild COVID-19 (a few samples of this study predate the infection). Cell type and time point are not known. V is TRBV7-6 and J is TRBJ1-4; unclear D gene. This CDR3 is CASSPAATNEKLFF. CDR3 DNA sequence: TGTGCCAGCAGCCCAGCAGCAACTAATGAAAAACTGTTTTTT.